This TCR beta chain is drawn from a study of regulatory T cells in long-lasting Graves disease. Study-wide results and limits: The study found TRBV28, TRBJ1-2 and TRBJ2-5 favored in persistent disease.

Time point in this sample: persistent/refractory GD, antithyroid drugs over 5 years with positive TRAb. TCR sequences were obtained from RNA taken from PBMCs. Building of the TCR beta libraries involved iRepertoire HTBI primers and Arm-PCR of CDR3 regions. TCRdb re-called the multiplex PCR reads through MiXCR, storing one row per CDR3 protein. The sample shows 420,000 or so distinct CDR3 sequences, about 20% of them seen only once. CDR1 and CDR2 (germline): SGDLS, YYNGEE. Trimming stripped 0 bases from V and 5 bases from J, with 14 bases between. This CDR3 comprises 15 residues. This clonotype turned up a few times. The antigen remains undetermined.

This sequence originates from a female donor with Graves disease. Source: peripheral blood mononuclear cells (PBMCs), taken when the disease was refractory, from a patient treated with antithyroid drugs. This chain uses TRBV9 with TRBJ1-1; D not resolved. CDR3 protein: CASSVEGLGGTEAFF. CDR3 nucleotides: TGTGCCAGCAGCGTAGAAGGTCTCGGAGGGACTGAAGCTTTCTTT.